Presented here are 8 T cell receptor beta chains from one specimen sequenced in a study of blood T cells in healthy people across ages. Together with a sample-barcoded 5' primer, a J-beta primer mix was included in a second PCR lasting roughly 6 to 12 cycles. One entry per CDR3 protein, called by TCRdb with MiXCR from the 5' RACE reads. Here the sample spans about 1,500,000 distinct CDR3 sequences, 40% to 50% being singletons. Sequencing used blood. The receptors here all came from a woman aged 18-29 years in good health.

The rearrangement links TRBV20-1 to TRBJ1-5; tentative D call: TRBD1 (5 bases). Germline CDR1 DFQATT, CDR2 SNEGSKA (reference sequence). Deletions cut 0 bases from V and 4 bases from J, with 10 bases between. The CDR3 loop spans 14 amino acids. The CDR3 DNA sequence: TGCAGTGCTAGAGATCTGGAGGGGAATCAGCCCCAGCATTTT. Residues: CSARDLEGNQPQHF.

The rearrangement uses TRBV7-3 and TRBJ2-5, with a weak D call TRBD2 (6 bases). Per the germline V gene, CDR1 is SGHTA and CDR2 is FQGTGA. The V end was cut by 5 bases, the J end by 3 bases, with 10 bases between. This CDR3 is built from 13 residues. The CDR3 DNA is TGTGCCAGCAGCGGGGACTTTGAAGAGACCCAGTACTTC. This sequence encodes CASSGDFEETQYF.

This clonotype occurred many times. The chain combines TRBV4-1 with TRBJ2-1, with 7 bases matching TRBD1. The CDR3 extends over 15 amino acids. The V segment lost 5 bases and the J segment 3 bases; nucleotides outside the gene matches: 7. Germline V lookup: CDR1 MGHRA, CDR2 YSYEKL. The CDR3 here is CASSLGQTIYNEQFF. CDR3 nucleotides: TGCGCCAGCAGCTTGGGACAGACGATCTACAATGAGCAGTTCTTC.

The chain combines TRBV15 with TRBJ2-7; D is uncertain. V was pared by 1 base and J by 4 bases, with 11 bases between. The CDR3 loop spans 14 amino acids. In germline, CDR1 is LNHNV, CDR2 YYDKDF (reference sequence). This CDR3 reads CATSRGVGTYEQYF. CDR3 DNA sequence: TGTGCCACCAGCAGAGGAGTGGGAACGTACGAGCAGTACTTC.

The chain couples TRBV7-2 to TRBJ2-1; D remains unclear. The CDR3 contains 12 residues. The germline V and J ends were trimmed by 1 base and 12 bases, with 10 bases remaining between them. Looked up from germline, CDR1 is SGHTA and CDR2 is FQGNSA. CDR3 in amino acids: CASSLGARGQFF. The CDR3 bases are TGTGCCAGCAGCTTAGGAGCCCGCGGGCAGTTCTTC.

The V call is TRBV6-1, the J call TRBJ1-4; 7 bases align to TRBD1. This CDR3 has 15 residues. Trimming cost V 10 bases and J 0 bases; bases outside gene matches: 8. The germline V gene encodes CDR1 MNHNS and CDR2 SASEGT. CDR3 sequence (DNA): TGTGCCACCCGGGACAGCTCAACAACTAATGAAAAACTGTTTTTT. Translation gives CATRDSSTTNEKLFF.

The chain joins TRBV20-1 to TRBJ2-1; the match to TRBD1 covers 7 bases. There are 16 residues in the CDR3. V was pared by 4 bases and J by 2 bases, with 11 bases of the junction left unmatched. Germline loops: CDR1 DFQATT, CDR2 SNEGSKA (reference sequence). CDR3 bases: TGCAGTGCTAAATCGTACAGGGGTCAGGCCTACAATGAGCAGTTCTTC. Amino acids: CSAKSYRGQAYNEQFF.

This clonotype was recorded a few times. The chain carries TRBV6-5 and TRBJ2-1; D possibly corresponds to TRBD2 (6 bases). V lost 7 bases, J lost 8 bases, and 21 bases lay in between. CDR1 and CDR2 from the germline V gene are MNHEY and SVGAGI. The CDR3 spans 15 residues. The CDR3 is CASTYSSGLAHEQFF. The DNA of the CDR3 is TGTGCCAGCACCTACTCCTCGGGGCTAGCGCATGAGCAGTTCTTC.